These 31 T cell receptor beta chains share one sample of origin, sequenced in a study. In TCRdb, the 5' RACE reads were re-called with MiXCR into one record per CDR3 protein. The sample includes 45,000 to 70,000 distinct CDR3 sequences, 28% of them seen just once. Sequenced material: tumor-infiltrating memory CD4+ T cells sorted from the breast tumor. The subset: memory CD4+ T cells, CD4+CD45RO+CD25-. These receptors were collected from a female donor with breast cancer.

This clonotype has a handful of counts. The J gene is TRBJ1-4, the V gene TRBV28; 8 nucleotides align to TRBD1. Per germline, CDR1 MDHEN and CDR2 SYDVKM. The CDR3 covers 15 residues. Germline trimming cut 5 bases from V and 4 bases from J; bases unmatched to any gene: 6. In nucleotides, the CDR3 is TGTGCCAGCAGTCCACAGGGGGGAAATAATGAAAAACTGTTTTTT. Translation gives CASSPQGGNNEKLFF.

This chain joins TRBV7-2 and TRBJ2-1; D gene ambiguous. Germline V lookup: CDR1 SGHTA, CDR2 FQGNSA. The CDR3 has 11 residues. V was cut by 4 bases and J by 4 bases, with 2 bases left in between. The CDR3, as DNA: TGTGCCAGCAGCTATTACAATGAGCAGTTCTTC. Amino acids: CASSYYNEQFF.

There are a few counts of this clonotype. V usage is TRBV20-1 and J usage is TRBJ1-1; D is perhaps TRBD1 (5 bases). This CDR3 contains 13 residues. Trimming cost V 1 base and J 7 bases, with 13 bases left between them. Germline V gene lookup returns CDR1 DFQATT and CDR2 SNEGSKA (reference sequence). The CDR3 nucleotides read TGCAGTGCTAGAGGGGTGGGGGTTCTTGAAGCTTTCTTT. This encodes CSARGVGVLEAFF.

This clonotype was counted between two and nine times. This chain joins TRBV7-2 and TRBJ2-3; no firm D call. The germline V gene has CDR1 SGHTA and CDR2 FQGNSA. V was trimmed by 0 bases and J by 6 bases, leaving 7 bases between them. The CDR3 has 13 residues. Here the CDR3 reads CASSLARWDTQYF. The CDR3 DNA reads as TGTGCCAGCAGCTTAGCCCGCTGGGATACGCAGTATTTT.

The rearrangement uses TRBV7-2 and TRBJ2-7, with D unclear. The V end lost 6 bases, the J end lost 7 bases, and 16 bases lay between the germline ends. There are 13 residues in the CDR3. Looked up from germline, CDR1 is SGHTA and CDR2 is FQGNSA. CDR3 protein: CASSSGPQREQYF. In nucleotides, the CDR3 is TGTGCCAGCAGTTCCGGGCCCCAGAGGGAGCAGTACTTC.

The count of this clonotype is one. Germline and junction disagree at one end, which may indicate a read error. V and J are TRBV6-5 and TRBJ2-2; TRBD2 aligns across 10 bases. Germline CDR1 is MNHEY and CDR2 is SVGAGI. This CDR3 is built from 15 residues. The CDR3 coding sequence is TGTGCCAGCAGATGGGGACTAGCGAACACCGGGGAGCTGTTTTTC. Translation: CASRWGLANTGELFF.

This clonotype was picked up one time. This chain uses TRBV7-8 with TRBJ2-5, with 8 nucleotides matching TRBD1. V lost 6 bases, J lost 5 bases, and 8 bases stayed unmatched. The CDR3 has 14 amino acids. The germline CDR1 and CDR2 sequences are SGHVS and FQNEAQ. CDR3 nucleotides: TGTGCCAGCAGACTGACAGGGGAATGGGAGACCCAGTACTTC. Translating it yields CASRLTGEWETQYF.

The chain is built from TRBV15 and TRBJ1-1, with D tentatively TRBD1 (6 bases). Between the trimmed V and J ends, which lost 0 bases and 10 bases, there was a span of 12 bases. The CDR3 has 13 residues. The germline gives CDR1 LNHNV, CDR2 YYDKDF (reference sequence). CDR3 residues: CATSRDDRRSAFF. The DNA of the CDR3 is TGTGCCACCAGCAGAGATGACAGGAGATCAGCTTTCTTT.

This chain uses TRBV20-1 with TRBJ2-3; 8 bases line up with TRBD2. CDR1 is DFQATT, CDR2 SNEGSKA, per germline (reference sequence). J gave up 6 bases and V 6 bases, and 8 bases lay outside the gene matches. The CDR3 is made up of 13 amino acids. The CDR3 DNA follows: TGCAGTGCAGAACGAAGACTAGCGGATACGCAGTATTTT. Translated, it gives CSAERRLADTQYF.

The chain uses TRBV3-1 and TRBJ2-1, with 9 bases matching TRBD1. The V segment lost 4 bases and the J segment 15 bases; nucleotides outside the gene matches: 10. The germline CDR1 and CDR2 sequences are LGHDT and YNNKEL (reference sequence). CDR3 length: 13 residues. The CDR3 sequence is CASSRGTGGAAFF. Written as DNA, the CDR3 is TGTGCCAGCAGCCGAGGCACAGGGGGCGCGGCGTTCTTC.

Ten or more counts support this clonotype. The chain employs TRBV6-1 and TRBJ1-3, with a weak D call TRBD1 (5 bases). The CDR3 sequence is 16 residues long. Trimming stripped 4 bases from V and 2 bases from J, with 15 bases between. Germline CDR1 MNHNS, CDR2 SASEGT. CDR3 sequence reads: CASSGLLGGAGNTIYF. CDR3 sequence (DNA): TGTGCCAGCAGTGGACTCCTGGGGGGAGCTGGAAACACCATATATTTT.

V is TRBV5-1 and J is TRBJ2-1; 11 bases match TRBD2. Per the germline V gene, CDR1 is SGHRS and CDR2 is YFSETQ. The CDR3 covers 14 residues. Trimming removed 6 bases from V and 4 bases from J; junction bases left unmatched: 3. The CDR3 region has the DNA TGCGCCAGCACGACTAGCGGGGCGTACAATGAGCAGTTCTTC. This gives the protein CASTTSGAYNEQFF.

This chain uses TRBV6-5 with TRBJ1-1; TRBD1 matches 7 bases. The germline CDR1 and CDR2 sequences are MNHEY and SVGAGI. The CDR3 extends over 14 amino acids. Unmatched junction bases numbered 3, after V lost 4 bases and J lost 1 base. CDR3 sequence (DNA): TGTGCCAGCAGTTGGGACAGCCAGAACACTGAAGCTTTCTTT. Translated: CASSWDSQNTEAFF.

This rearrangement joins TRBV19 to TRBJ1-2; weak D call: TRBD1 (6 bases). Per the germline V gene, CDR1 is LNHDA and CDR2 is SQIVND (reference sequence). The V end lost 5 bases, the J end lost 0 bases, and 19 bases lay between the germline ends. The CDR3 has 17 residues. CDR3: CASSARGAGQANYGYTF. The CDR3, as DNA: TGTGCCAGTAGTGCCAGGGGCGCGGGTCAGGCTAACTATGGCTACACCTTC.

V gene TRBV28 combines with J gene TRBJ1-2; no clear D gene. V lost 5 bases, J lost 6 bases, and 13 bases lay in between. CDR3 length equals 13 residues. Looked up from germline, CDR1 is MDHEN and CDR2 is SYDVKM. The CDR3 nucleotides read TGTGCCAGCAGTACGTCCGCCCCCGATGGCTACACCTTC. Protein sequence: CASSTSAPDGYTF.

V is TRBV6-6 and J is TRBJ2-6; D is undetermined. The V and J ends lost 8 bases and 0 bases respectively, with 8 bases between them. CDR3 length: 14 amino acids. The germline V gene encodes CDR1 MNHNY and CDR2 SVGAGI (reference sequence). The CDR3 DNA follows: TGTGCCAGCTCGGAAATCTCTGGGGCCAACGTCCTGACTTTC. This gives the protein CASSEISGANVLTF.

This clonotype was observed at least ten times. DNA for the CDR3: TGTGCCACCAGTGAGGGGGGGAGGGATCAGCCCCAGCATTTT. Protein sequence: CATSEGGRDQPQHF. The chain is built from TRBV24-1 and TRBJ1-5; D might be TRBD1 (5 bases). The ends were cut back, 4 bases at V and 5 bases at J, with 11 bases in the middle. CDR3 length: 14 amino acids. Germline CDR1 is KGHDR and CDR2 is SFDVKD.

This clonotype was seen only a few times. The rearrangement joins TRBV20-1 to TRBJ1-1; 8 nucleotides align to TRBD1. Looked up from germline, CDR1 is DFQATT and CDR2 is SNEGSKA (reference sequence). The CDR3 is made up of 14 amino acids. Germline trimming cut 3 bases from V and 7 bases from J; bases unmatched to any gene: 10. The DNA for the CDR3 is TGCAGTGCTAGTGGGCAGGGGGCTATGGGTGAAGCTTTCTTT. Protein: CSASGQGAMGEAFF.

This clonotype has only a few counts. The V call is TRBV5-1, the J call TRBJ2-1, with D perhaps being TRBD1 or TRBD2 (5 bases each). Germline CDR1 reads SGHRS; CDR2 reads YFSETQ. V shed 4 bases and J shed 1 base, with 12 bases lying between them. The CDR3 spans 15 residues. CDR3 in DNA: TGCGCCAGCAGCGCAGTTGGGGGTTCCTACAATGAGCAGTTCTTC. Translated: CASSAVGGSYNEQFF.

V gene TRBV20-1 combines with J gene TRBJ1-5, with 8 bases identical to TRBD1. J gave up 6 bases and V 6 bases, and 7 bases lay outside the gene matches. Germline values: CDR1 DFQATT, CDR2 SNEGSKA (reference sequence). The CDR3 consists of 13 residues. CDR3 loop: CSAYNRGGQPQHF. The CDR3 DNA sequence: TGCAGTGCATACAACAGGGGGGGTCAGCCCCAGCATTTT.

In this sample, this clonotype turned up a few times. The chain links TRBV27 to TRBJ2-7, with 8 bases fitting TRBD2. V lost 1 base and J lost 6; bases outside the gene matches: 8. Per the germline V gene, CDR1 is MNHEY and CDR2 is SMNVEV (reference sequence). The CDR3 runs 15 residues. The CDR3 loop is CASSLWAGGGTEQYF. For the CDR3, the DNA is TGTGCCAGCAGTTTATGGGCGGGAGGCGGGACCGAGCAGTACTTC.

This chain uses TRBV5-1 with TRBJ1-1, with TRBD1 as a possible D gene (5 bases). There are 15 residues in the CDR3. V lost 2 bases and J lost 0, with 11 bases in between. CDR1 and CDR2 (germline): SGHRS, YFSETQ. The CDR3 here is CASSFSGSMNTEAFF. The DNA of the CDR3 is TGCGCCAGCAGCTTCTCAGGGTCCATGAACACTGAAGCTTTCTTT.

V gene TRBV7-2 combines with J gene TRBJ2-3; no definite D call. V was shortened by 5 bases and J by 1 base, with 10 bases between the two germline ends. The CDR3 contains 14 residues. Per germline, CDR1 SGHTA and CDR2 FQGNSA. The CDR3 is CASSTYWGTDTQYF. The DNA for the CDR3 is TGTGCCAGCAGCACATACTGGGGCACAGATACGCAGTATTTT.

This clonotype was counted between two and nine times. This chain's CDR3 is CASSREPNYGYTF. The CDR3 nucleotides read TGTGCCAGCAGCCGAGAACCTAACTATGGCTACACCTTC. The rearrangement joins TRBV2 to TRBJ1-2; no clear D gene. CDR3 length equals 13 residues. The germline CDR1 and CDR2 sequences are SNHLY and FYNNEI. The V and J ends lost 6 bases and 0 bases respectively, with 8 bases between them.

Comments on this clonotype: This CDR3 fails to terminate in the conserved phenylalanine or tryptophan, so it likely reflects a read error. This chain joins TRBV5-6 and TRBJ2-4; D is undetermined. Germline CDR1 reads SGHDT; CDR2 reads YYEEEE. V shed 0 bases and J shed 7 bases, with 5 bases lying between them. The CDR3 covers 12 residues. The CDR3 bases are TGTGCCAGCAGCTTGGACAGCAACATTCAGTACTCC. The encoded protein is CASSLDSNIQYS.

CDR3: CASPQDMNTEAFF. In DNA form, the CDR3 reads TGTGCCTCCCCCCAGGACATGAACACTGAAGCTTTCTTT. The chain is built from TRBV9 and TRBJ1-1; weak D call: TRBD1 (5 bases). Between the trimmed V and J ends, which lost 10 bases and 0 bases, there was a span of 13 bases. CDR3 length: 13 residues. Per germline, CDR1 SGDLS and CDR2 YYNGEE.

The rearrangement links TRBV20-1 to TRBJ2-7, with 10 bases aligning to TRBD2. The CDR3 sequence is 15 residues long. J lost 4 bases, V lost 5 bases, and 11 bases had no gene match. Germline CDR1 DFQATT, CDR2 SNEGSKA (reference sequence). For the CDR3, the DNA is TGCAGTGCTCCCGAGCTAGCGGGAGAGGGGTACGAGCAGTACTTC. It is translated as CSAPELAGEGYEQYF.

The CDR3 sequence is CAISASYEQYF. The CDR3 DNA sequence: TGTGCCATCAGTGCCTCCTACGAGCAGTACTTC. The chain is built from TRBV10-3 and TRBJ2-7; D is unresolved. Deletions cut 4 bases from V and 0 bases from J, with 1 base between. CDR3 length equals 11 residues. CDR1 is ENHRY, CDR2 SYGVKD, per germline.

The chain is built from TRBV5-6 and TRBJ2-1, with 9 nucleotides matching TRBD1. CDR1 SGHDT and CDR2 YYEEEE come from the germline V gene. The length of the CDR3 is 15 residues. Trimming took 5 bases from V and 7 from J; bases not matched to a gene: 10. Here the CDR3 reads CASRPGYRGLNEQFF. The CDR3 bases are TGTGCCAGCAGACCGGGGTACAGGGGGCTAAATGAGCAGTTCTTC.

With regard to this clonotype: The junction shows a germline mismatch at one end, possibly a read error. The genes are TRBV28 and TRBJ2-3, with D perhaps matching TRBD2 (5 bases). The CDR3 is 15 residues long. The germline gives CDR1 MDHEN, CDR2 SYDVKM. The CDR3 sequence is CSSSPKSTWRDTQYF. CDR3 nucleotide sequence: TGTTCCAGCAGTCCAAAATCGACCTGGAGGGATACGCAGTATTTT.

The chain links TRBV29-1 to TRBJ2-5; perhaps D is TRBD1 or TRBD2 (5 bases each). Per germline, CDR1 SQVTM and CDR2 ANQGSEA. This CDR3 region has 16 residues. The germline V and J ends were trimmed by 4 bases and 2 bases, with 20 bases remaining between them. The DNA of the CDR3 is TGCAGCGTTGCCCTTGGGAGTAGGGGTCAACAAGAGACCCAGTACTTC. This codes for CSVALGSRGQQETQYF. Complete variable domain (other parts from reference TRBV29-1 and TRBJ2-5): SAVISQKPSRDICQRGTSLTIQCQVDSQVTMMFWYRQQPGQSLTLIATANQGSEATYESGFVIDKFPISRPNLTFSTLTVSNMSPEDSSIYLCSVALGSRGQQETQYFGPGTRLLVL.